This entry describes one TCR beta chain. V lost 9 bases and J 1 base, leaving 14 bases between the germline ends. The CDR3 extends over 14 amino acids. Germline V gene sequence: CDR1 ENHRY, CDR2 SYGVKD. The sample originates from a study of blood T cell repertoires in COVID-19. TCRdb keeps only in-frame clones here, not all; method: immunoSEQ multiplex PCR. This repertoire shows tens of thousands of clones, 77% found once; its top ten account for roughly 28%. The source is a woman in her seventies with acute or convalescent COVID-19. The specimen sequenced was peripheral blood. The V and J genes are TRBV10-3 and TRBJ2-3; weak D call: TRBD2 (6 bases). CDR3 protein: CAMDSGGGTDTQYF. The CDR3, as DNA: TGTGCCATGGACTCGGGCGGGGGCACAGATACGCAGTATTTT.